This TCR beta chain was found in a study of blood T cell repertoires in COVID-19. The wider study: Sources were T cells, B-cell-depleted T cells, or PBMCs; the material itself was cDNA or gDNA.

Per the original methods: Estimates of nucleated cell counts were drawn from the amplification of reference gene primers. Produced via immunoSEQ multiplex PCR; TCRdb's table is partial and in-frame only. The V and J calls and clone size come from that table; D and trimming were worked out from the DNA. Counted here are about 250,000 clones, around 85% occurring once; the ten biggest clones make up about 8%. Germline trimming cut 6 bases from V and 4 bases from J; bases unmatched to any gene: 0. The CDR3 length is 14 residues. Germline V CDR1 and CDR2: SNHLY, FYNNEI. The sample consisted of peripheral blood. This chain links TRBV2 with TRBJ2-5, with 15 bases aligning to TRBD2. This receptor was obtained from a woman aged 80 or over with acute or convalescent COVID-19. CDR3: CASRGLAGGETQYF. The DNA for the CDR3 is TGTGCCAGCAGGGGACTAGCGGGAGGAGAGACCCAGTACTTC. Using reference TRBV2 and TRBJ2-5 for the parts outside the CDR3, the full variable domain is EPEVTQTPSHQVTQMGQEVILRCVPISNHLYFYWYRQILGQKVEFLVSFYNNEISEKSEIFDDQFSVERPDGSNFTLKIRSTKLEDSAMYFCASRGLAGGETQYFGPGTRLLVL.